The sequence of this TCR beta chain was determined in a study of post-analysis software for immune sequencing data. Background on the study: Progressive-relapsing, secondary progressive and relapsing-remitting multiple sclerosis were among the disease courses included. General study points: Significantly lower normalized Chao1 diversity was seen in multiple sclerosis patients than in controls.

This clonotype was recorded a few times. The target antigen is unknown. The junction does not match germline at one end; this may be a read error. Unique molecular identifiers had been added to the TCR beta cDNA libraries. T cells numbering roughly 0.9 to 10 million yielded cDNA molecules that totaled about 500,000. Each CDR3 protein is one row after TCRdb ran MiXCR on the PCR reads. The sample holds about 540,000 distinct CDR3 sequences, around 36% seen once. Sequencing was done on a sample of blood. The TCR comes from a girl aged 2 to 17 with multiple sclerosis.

CDR3 amino acids: CASSLKGLGSEQYF. CDR3 sequence (DNA): TGTGCTAGCAGCTTAAAAGGACTAGGAAGCGAGCAGTACTTC. V and J are TRBV7-7 and TRBJ2-7, with 7 nucleotides matching TRBD2. This CDR3 contains 14 residues. Germline assignment: CDR1 SSHAT and CDR2 FNYEAQ (reference sequence).